Shown below are 25 T cell receptor beta chains from a single sample sequenced in a study of shared clonotypes between healthy human individuals. TCRdb keeps only in-frame clones here, not all; method: immunoSEQ multiplex PCR. Seen here are about 2 million clones, about 95% observed once, and the top ten hold approximately 0.13%. Sequencing was performed on naive CD4+ T cells sorted from blood. The subset denotes: CD45RA+ positively selected. Every receptor here comes from a man aged 18 to 29 in good health.

The chain has TRBV5-4 and TRBJ1-6; 7 bases are a match to TRBD1. The junction had 5 bases not matched to a gene; V was cut back by 0 bases and J by 8 bases. The CDR3 has 15 amino acids. The V gene's germline CDR1 is SGHNT and CDR2 YYREEE (reference sequence). The CDR3 spells CASSLGGQTDSPLHF. The CDR3 region has the DNA TGTGCCAGCAGCTTGGGGGGACAGACAGATTCACCCCTCCACTTT. Looking up the rest from reference TRBV5-4 and TRBJ1-6 gives the full variable domain: ETGVTQSPTHLIKTRGQQVTLRCSSQSGHNTVSWYQQALGQGPQFIFQYYREEENGRGNFPPRFSGLQFPNYSSELNVNALELDDSALYLCASSLGGQTDSPLHFGNGTRLTVT.

This chain connects TRBV14 to TRBJ2-3, with TRBD2 identical over 9 bases. Germline values: CDR1 SGHDN, CDR2 FVKESK. V shed 4 bases and J 2 bases; nucleotides not matched to a gene: 7. The CDR3 has 16 residues. In DNA form, the CDR3 reads TGTGCCAGCAGCCTTCTTAGCGGGGGCCTCACAGATACGCAGTATTTT. Translation gives CASSLLSGGLTDTQYF.

The chain employs TRBV5-2 and TRBJ1-2. TRBV5-2 is annotated as a pseudogene. The CDR3 runs 15 residues. CDR3 coding DNA: TGTGCCAGCAACGTCGAGGTACGAAAGACCTATGGCTACACCTTC. Translation gives CASNVEVRKTYGYTF.

This chain uses TRBV7-2 with TRBJ2-5; D call uncertain. V gave up 2 bases and J gave up 2 bases, with 9 bases separating them. The germline gives CDR1 SGHTA, CDR2 FQGNSA. The CDR3 contains 14 residues. The CDR3 reads CASSLSAHQETQYF. The CDR3, as DNA: TGTGCCAGCAGCTTATCGGCTCATCAAGAGACCCAGTACTTC. Full variable domain (remainder filled in from reference TRBV7-2 and TRBJ2-5): GAGVSQSPSNKVTEKGKDVELRCDPISGHTALYWYRQSLGQGLEFLIYFQGNSAPDKSGLPSDRFSAERTGGSVSTLTIQRTQQEDSAVYLCASSLSAHQETQYFGPGTRLLVL.

V usage is TRBV2 and J usage is TRBJ2-2; tentatively, D is TRBD1 (5 bases). This CDR3 is 14 amino acids long. Germline V CDR1 and CDR2: SNHLY, FYNNEI. The germline V and J ends were trimmed by 6 bases and 6 bases, with 14 bases remaining between them. This CDR3 is CASRNQGFAGELFF. CDR3 nucleotides: TGTGCCAGCAGAAACCAGGGATTCGCCGGGGAGCTGTTTTTT.

The table lists this clone with a few counts. Other DNA sequences in this specimen translate into the identical CDR3. The genes are TRBV7-8 and TRBJ1-5; D not resolved. V was shortened by 1 base and J by 4 bases, with 11 bases between the two germline ends. The CDR3 is 15 amino acids. Germline values: CDR1 SGHVS, CDR2 FQNEAQ. The CDR3 reads CASSLETRLNQPQHF. The CDR3 coding sequence is TGTGCCAGCAGCTTAGAGACCCGACTAAATCAGCCCCAGCATTTT.

The CDR3 DNA sequence: TGTGCCAGCAGCTTGGGGCTAGCGGGACCAGCCAAAAACATTCAGTACTTC. Protein sequence: CASSLGLAGPAKNIQYF. This chain connects TRBV7-2 to TRBJ2-4; 9 nucleotides align to TRBD2. Per the germline V gene, CDR1 is SGHTA and CDR2 is FQGNSA. The J segment lost 0 bases and the V segment lost 3 bases, leaving 6 bases of the junction unmatched. CDR3 length equals 17 residues.

The chain has TRBV7-9 and TRBJ2-1; the match to TRBD2 covers 14 bases. The germline V gene encodes CDR1 SEHNR and CDR2 FQNEAQ (reference sequence). The CDR3 covers 18 residues. The ends lost 8 bases at V and 0 bases at J; junction bases unmatched: 9. The CDR3 spells CASLRTSGGPISYNEQFF. In nucleotides, the CDR3 is TGTGCCAGCTTAAGGACTAGCGGGGGGCCGATCTCCTACAATGAGCAGTTCTTC.

V gene TRBV11-2 combines with J gene TRBJ1-2, with 7 nucleotides matching TRBD1. Unmatched junction bases numbered 8, after V lost 0 bases and J lost 4 bases. CDR1 SGHAT and CDR2 FQNNGV come from the germline V gene. The length of the CDR3 is 16 residues. The CDR3 nucleotides read TGTGCCAGCAGCTTAGACCGACAGGGCCTGGGCTATGGCTACACCTTC. The encoded protein is CASSLDRQGLGYGYTF.

The chain couples TRBV7-2 to TRBJ2-6; 7 bases agree with TRBD1. V lost 1 base, J lost 0 bases, and 6 bases stayed unmatched. The germline CDR1 and CDR2 sequences are SGHTA and FQGNSA. CDR3 length: 18 amino acids. The CDR3: CASSLVPTGVSGANVLTF. The DNA of the CDR3 is TGTGCCAGCAGCTTAGTTCCAACAGGGGTCTCTGGGGCCAACGTCCTGACTTTC.

V is TRBV28 and J is TRBJ1-6, with D tentatively TRBD1 (6 bases). CDR3 size: 14 residues. V was pared by 6 bases and J by 7 bases, with 13 bases between. CDR1 and CDR2 (germline): MDHEN, SYDVKM. CDR3 region: CASRDQGTNSPLHF. CDR3 DNA: TGTGCCAGCAGAGACCAGGGGACCAATTCACCCCTCCACTTT.

CDR3 nucleotide sequence: TGCAGCGTTGAAACGACAGGGTTGTCCTACAATGAGCAGTTCTTC. Amino acids: CSVETTGLSYNEQFF. V gene TRBV29-1 combines with J gene TRBJ2-1; the match to TRBD1 covers 7 bases. Looked up from germline, CDR1 is SQVTM and CDR2 is ANQGSEA. J gave up 1 base and V 2 bases, and 5 bases lay outside the gene matches. The length of the CDR3 is 15 residues.

With respect to this clone: A read error may explain this, as a much larger clone is one base away. Within the sample, other DNA sequences also encode this same CDR3. V gene TRBV30 combines with J gene TRBJ1-1, with D possibly matching TRBD1 (5 bases). The CDR3 loop spans 13 amino acids. Germline V CDR1 and CDR2: GTSNPN, SVGIG (reference sequence). The V end lost 1 base, the J end lost 0 bases, and 6 bases lay between the germline ends. The CDR3 nucleotides read TGTGCCTGGAGTGCACAGGTGAACACTGAAGCTTTCTTT. The encoded protein is CAWSAQVNTEAFF.

The chain recombines TRBV5-6 with TRBJ1-2; unclear D gene. Trimming cost V 4 bases and J 0 bases, with 10 bases left between them. Germline V gives CDR1 SGHDT, CDR2 YYEEEE. The CDR3 is 14 residues long. The CDR3 spells CASSGQASNYGYTF. In nucleotides, the CDR3 is TGTGCCAGCAGCGGTCAGGCGTCTAACTATGGCTACACCTTC.

The chain joins TRBV5-6 to TRBJ2-7, with a tentative D call TRBD1 (7 bases). Germline loops: CDR1 SGHDT, CDR2 YYEEEE. CDR3 length: 14 residues. Trimming took off 4 bases at V and 2 bases at J, with 13 bases between the two ends. CDR3: CASSGGGGAYEQYF. CDR3 bases: TGTGCCAGCAGCGGCGGAGGGGGCGCCTACGAGCAGTACTTC.

The CDR3 nucleotides are TGTGCCAGCAGCTACGGACTAGCGGGAAACTACGAGCAGTACTTC. Protein: CASSYGLAGNYEQYF. V is TRBV5-4 and J is TRBJ2-7; 12 nucleotides agree with TRBD2. From germline, CDR1 is SGHNT and CDR2 YYREEE (reference sequence). The CDR3 is 15 amino acids. The junction had 4 bases not matched to a gene; V was cut back by 3 bases and J by 3 bases. Filled out from reference TRBV5-4 and TRBJ2-7, the complete variable domain reads ETGVTQSPTHLIKTRGQQVTLRCSSQSGHNTVSWYQQALGQGPQFIFQYYREEENGRGNFPPRFSGLQFPNYSSELNVNALELDDSALYLCASSYGLAGNYEQYFGPGTRLTVT.

This clone was observed a single time. Other DNA sequences within the sample encode an identical CDR3. The chain uses TRBV5-6 and TRBJ2-3; possibly TRBD2 for D (6 bases). Germline loops: CDR1 SGHDT, CDR2 YYEEEE. The CDR3 totals 15 residues. V lost 2 bases and J 0 bases, leaving 10 bases between the germline ends. This CDR3 reads CASSFGLASTDTQYF. The CDR3 bases are TGTGCCAGCAGCTTCGGGCTAGCGAGCACAGATACGCAGTATTTT.

The chain uses TRBV15 and TRBJ2-7; 9 nucleotides match TRBD2. Germline CDR1 LNHNV, CDR2 YYDKDF (reference sequence). Unmatched junction bases numbered 10, after V lost 0 bases and J lost 1 base. The CDR3 has 18 residues. The CDR3 nucleotides are TGTGCCACCAGCAGAGACAGAATTGGGACTAGCAGGTCCTACGAGCAGTACTTC. Protein: CATSRDRIGTSRSYEQYF.

This clone appeared a single time. This sequence joins TRBV6-1 and TRBJ1-2; D is undetermined. Germline lookup yields CDR1 MNHNS and CDR2 SASEGT. The ends were cut back, 6 bases at V and 5 bases at J, with 7 bases in the middle. CDR3 length equals 11 residues. The CDR3 loop is CASSSFYGYTF. The DNA for the CDR3 is TGTGCCAGCAGCTCCTTTTATGGCTACACCTTC.

CDR3 amino acids: CASSLRTGKTPEAFF. The CDR3, as DNA: TGTGCCAGCAGTTTACGGACAGGGAAGACCCCTGAAGCTTTCTTT. The chain carries TRBV6-1 and TRBJ1-1, with TRBD1 matching 8 bases. J lost 6 bases, V lost 5 bases, and 11 bases had no gene match. This CDR3 contains 15 residues. The V gene's germline CDR1 is MNHNS and CDR2 SASEGT.

J is TRBJ2-3 and V is TRBV28; D uncertain. Germline values: CDR1 MDHEN, CDR2 SYDVKM. This CDR3 is built from 14 residues. V lost 5 bases and J 0 bases, leaving 9 bases between the germline ends. The CDR3 is CASSRKTSTDTQYF. CDR3 in DNA: TGTGCCAGCAGTCGAAAGACTAGCACAGATACGCAGTATTTT.

This chain connects TRBV5-4 to TRBJ1-6; D ambiguous. Germline-derived CDR1 and CDR2 are SGHNT and YYREEE (reference sequence). This CDR3 region has 13 residues. V shed 2 bases and J shed 14 bases, with 14 bases lying between them. CDR3: CASSLVGSDTLHF. The DNA for the CDR3 is TGTGCCAGCAGCTTAGTAGGGTCTGACACCCTCCACTTT.

The genes are TRBV10-1 and TRBJ2-3; 7 positions agree with TRBD1. This CDR3 is 14 amino acids long. The germline V gene encodes CDR1 WNHNN and CDR2 SYGVQD (reference sequence). V lost 5 bases to trimming and J lost 4 bases; unmatched junction nucleotides: 6. CDR3: CASSRQGQADTQYF. The CDR3 coding sequence is TGCGCCAGCAGTCGACAGGGCCAAGCAGATACGCAGTATTTT.

The rearrangement links TRBV14 to TRBJ2-2; 7 bases align to TRBD1. V shed 7 bases, J shed 3 bases, and the junction held 14 bases outside the gene matches. Germline V gene data show CDR1 as SGHDN and CDR2 as FVKESK. The CDR3 runs to 17 residues. CDR3 bases: TGTGCCAGCATCGGGGTTAAGACAGGGTCTGACACCGGGGAGCTGTTTTTT. It codes for CASIGVKTGSDTGELFF.

The chain has TRBV10-3 and TRBJ2-3, with a possible D match to TRBD2 (6 bases). There are 15 residues in the CDR3. Trimming shortened V by 6 bases and J by 9 bases, and 22 bases separated the two germline ends. From germline, CDR1 is ENHRY and CDR2 SYGVKD. This chain's CDR3 is CAISAGRGEFDTQYF. DNA for the CDR3: TGTGCCATCAGCGCGGGGCGCGGTGAGTTTGACACGCAGTATTTT.